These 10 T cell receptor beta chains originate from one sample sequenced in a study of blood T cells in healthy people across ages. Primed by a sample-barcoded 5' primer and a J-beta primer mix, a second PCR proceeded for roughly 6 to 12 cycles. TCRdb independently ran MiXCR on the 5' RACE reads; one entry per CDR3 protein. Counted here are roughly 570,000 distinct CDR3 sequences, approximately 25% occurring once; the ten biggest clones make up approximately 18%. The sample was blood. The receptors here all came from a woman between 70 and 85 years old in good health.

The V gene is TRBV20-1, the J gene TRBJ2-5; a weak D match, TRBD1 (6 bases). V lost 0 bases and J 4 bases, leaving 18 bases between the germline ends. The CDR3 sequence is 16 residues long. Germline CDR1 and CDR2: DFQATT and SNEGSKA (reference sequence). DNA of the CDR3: TGCAGTGCTAGAGATCCCCAGGGGCCCGTAGGAGAGACCCAGTACTTC. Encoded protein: CSARDPQGPVGETQYF.

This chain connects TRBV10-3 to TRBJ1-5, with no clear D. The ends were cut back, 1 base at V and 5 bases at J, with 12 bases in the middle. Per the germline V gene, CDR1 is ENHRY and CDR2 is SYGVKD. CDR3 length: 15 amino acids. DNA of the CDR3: TGTGCCATCAGTGAGTTCCCGGGATCCGATCAGCCCCAGCATTTT. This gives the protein CAISEFPGSDQPQHF.

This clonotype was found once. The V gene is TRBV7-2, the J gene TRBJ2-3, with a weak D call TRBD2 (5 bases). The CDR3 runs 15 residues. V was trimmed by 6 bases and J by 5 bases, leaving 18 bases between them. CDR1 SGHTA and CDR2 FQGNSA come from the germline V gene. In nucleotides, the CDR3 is TGTGCCAGCAGAGAGGGTGTTAGTCTTTTAGATACGCAGTATTTT. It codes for CASREGVSLLDTQYF.

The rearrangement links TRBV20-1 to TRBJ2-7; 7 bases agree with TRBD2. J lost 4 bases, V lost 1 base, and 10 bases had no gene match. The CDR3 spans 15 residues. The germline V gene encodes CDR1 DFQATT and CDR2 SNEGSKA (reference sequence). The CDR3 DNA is TGCAGTGCTAGAGGAGATCGGGGGGATGGATACGAGCAGTACTTC. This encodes CSARGDRGDGYEQYF.

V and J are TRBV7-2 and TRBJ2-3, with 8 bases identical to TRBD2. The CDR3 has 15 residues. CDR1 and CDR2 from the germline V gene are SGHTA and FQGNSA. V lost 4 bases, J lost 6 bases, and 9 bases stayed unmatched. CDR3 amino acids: CASSSSGGAVDTQYF. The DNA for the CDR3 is TGTGCCAGCAGCTCGAGCGGGGGCGCGGTGGATACGCAGTATTTT.

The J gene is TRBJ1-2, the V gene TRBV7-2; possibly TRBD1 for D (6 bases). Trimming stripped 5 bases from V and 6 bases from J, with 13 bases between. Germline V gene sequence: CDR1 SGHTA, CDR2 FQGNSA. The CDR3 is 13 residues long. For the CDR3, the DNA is TGTGCCAGCAGCGCCACAGGGAGGCATGGCTACACCTTC. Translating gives CASSATGRHGYTF.

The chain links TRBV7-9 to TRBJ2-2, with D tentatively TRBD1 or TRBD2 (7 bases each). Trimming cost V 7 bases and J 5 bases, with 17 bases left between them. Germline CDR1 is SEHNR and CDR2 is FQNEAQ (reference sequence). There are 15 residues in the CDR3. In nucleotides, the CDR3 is TGTGCCAGCACCTGGGGAGGGGGCGAAACCGGGGAGCTGTTTTTT. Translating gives CASTWGGGETGELFF. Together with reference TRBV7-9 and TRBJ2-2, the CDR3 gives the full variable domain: DTGVSQNPRHKITKRGQNVTFRCDPISEHNRLYWYRQTLGQGPEFLTYFQNEAQLEKSRLLSDRFSAERPKGSFSTLEIQRTEQGDSAMYLCASTWGGGETGELFFGEGSRLTVL.

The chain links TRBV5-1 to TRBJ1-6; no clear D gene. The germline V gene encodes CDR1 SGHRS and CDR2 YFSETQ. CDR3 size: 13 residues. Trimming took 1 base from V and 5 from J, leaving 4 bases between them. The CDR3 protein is CASSLTDNSPLHF. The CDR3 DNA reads TGCGCCAGCAGCTTGACGGATAATTCACCCCTCCACTTT.

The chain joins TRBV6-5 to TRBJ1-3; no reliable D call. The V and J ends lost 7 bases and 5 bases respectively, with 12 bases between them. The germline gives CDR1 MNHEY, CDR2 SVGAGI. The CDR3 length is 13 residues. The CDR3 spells CASTWGDRNTIYF. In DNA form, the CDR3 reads TGTGCCAGCACTTGGGGAGACAGAAACACCATATATTTT.

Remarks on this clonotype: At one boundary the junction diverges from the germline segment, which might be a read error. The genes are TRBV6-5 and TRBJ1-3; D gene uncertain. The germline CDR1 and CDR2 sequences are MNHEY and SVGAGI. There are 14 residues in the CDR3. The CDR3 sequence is CARSGPYSGNTIYF. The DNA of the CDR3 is TGTGCCCGCAGCGGGCCGTACTCTGGAAACACCATATATTTT.